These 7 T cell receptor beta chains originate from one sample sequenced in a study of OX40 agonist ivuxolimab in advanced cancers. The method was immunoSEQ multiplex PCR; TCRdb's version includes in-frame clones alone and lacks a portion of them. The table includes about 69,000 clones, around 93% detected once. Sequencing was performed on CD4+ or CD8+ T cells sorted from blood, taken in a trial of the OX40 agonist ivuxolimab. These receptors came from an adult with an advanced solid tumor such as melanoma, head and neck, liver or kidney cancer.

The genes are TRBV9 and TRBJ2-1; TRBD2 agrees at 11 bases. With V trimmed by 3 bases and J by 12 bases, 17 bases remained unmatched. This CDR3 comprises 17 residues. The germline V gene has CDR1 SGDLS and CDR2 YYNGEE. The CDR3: CASSEGTSGTSAGGQFF. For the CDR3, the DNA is TGTGCCAGCAGCGAGGGGACTAGCGGCACCTCAGCGGGGGGGCAGTTCTTC.

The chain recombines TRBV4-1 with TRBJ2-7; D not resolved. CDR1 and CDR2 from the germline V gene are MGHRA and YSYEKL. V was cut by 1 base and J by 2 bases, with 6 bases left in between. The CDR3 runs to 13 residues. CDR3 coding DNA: TGCGCCAGCAGCCAAGTCACGACCTACGAGCAGTACTTC. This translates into CASSQVTTYEQYF.

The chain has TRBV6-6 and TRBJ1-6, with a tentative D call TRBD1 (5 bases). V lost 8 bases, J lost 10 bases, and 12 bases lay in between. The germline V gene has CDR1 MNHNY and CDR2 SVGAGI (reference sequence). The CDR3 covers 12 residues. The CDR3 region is CASALKGSPLHF. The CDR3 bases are TGTGCCAGCGCACTAAAGGGGTCACCCCTCCACTTT.

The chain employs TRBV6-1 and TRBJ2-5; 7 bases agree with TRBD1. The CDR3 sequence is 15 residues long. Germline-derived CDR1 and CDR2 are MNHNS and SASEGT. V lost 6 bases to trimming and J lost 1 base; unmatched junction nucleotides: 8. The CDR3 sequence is CASSPARDSQETQYF. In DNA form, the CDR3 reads TGTGCCAGCAGCCCCGCACGGGACAGCCAAGAGACCCAGTACTTC.

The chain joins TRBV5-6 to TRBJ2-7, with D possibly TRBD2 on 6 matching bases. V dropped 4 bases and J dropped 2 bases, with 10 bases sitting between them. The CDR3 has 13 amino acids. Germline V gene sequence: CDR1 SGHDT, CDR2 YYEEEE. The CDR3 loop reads CASSPGTAYEQYF. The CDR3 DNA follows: TGTGCCAGCAGCCCGGGGACTGCCTACGAGCAGTACTTC.

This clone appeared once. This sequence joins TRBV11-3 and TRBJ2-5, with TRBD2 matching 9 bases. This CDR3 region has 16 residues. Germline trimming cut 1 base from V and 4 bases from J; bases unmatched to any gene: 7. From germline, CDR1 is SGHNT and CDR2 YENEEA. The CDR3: CASSLGPGLAVETQYF. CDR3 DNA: TGTGCCAGCAGCTTAGGGCCGGGACTAGCTGTAGAGACCCAGTACTTC. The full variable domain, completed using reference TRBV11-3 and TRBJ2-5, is EAGVVQSPRYKIIEKKQPVAFWCNPISGHNTLYWYLQNLGQGPELLIRYENEEAVDDSQLPKDRFSAERLKGVDSTLKIQPAELGDSAVYLCASSLGPGLAVETQYFGPGTRLLVL.

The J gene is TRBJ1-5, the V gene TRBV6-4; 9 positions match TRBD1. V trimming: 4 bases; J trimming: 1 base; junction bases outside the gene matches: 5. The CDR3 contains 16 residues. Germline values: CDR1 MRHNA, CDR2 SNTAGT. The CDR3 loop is CASSGSGQGSNQPQHF. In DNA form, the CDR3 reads TGTGCCAGCAGTGGGTCCGGACAGGGGAGCAATCAGCCCCAGCATTTT.